Listed here are 2 T cell receptor beta chains from one sample, sequenced in a study of cytomegalovirus exposure and HLA in healthy donors. Profiled with immunoSEQ multiplex PCR; TCRdb holds only in-frame clones, not every one. Among 200,000 to 300,000 clones, approximately 86% were seen once, and the ten largest hold roughly 1.2%. The sequenced sample was PBMCs. Receptors were obtained from a young woman in good health and CMV-seropositive.

The chain combines TRBV6-5 with TRBJ2-1; D gene unclear. The V gene lost 2 bases and the J gene lost 8 bases, with 4 bases spanning the gap. The germline V gene encodes CDR1 MNHEY and CDR2 SVGAGI. The CDR3 runs 11 residues. The CDR3 is CASSYRDEQFF. The CDR3 region has the DNA TGTGCCAGCAGTTACCGGGATGAGCAGTTCTTC.

This sequence joins TRBV5-6 and TRBJ2-7; unclear D gene. CDR1 is SGHDT, CDR2 YYEEEE, per germline. V gave up 7 bases and J gave up 6 bases, with 17 bases separating them. The CDR3 has 13 amino acids. The CDR3 reads CASSSPGGVEQYF. The CDR3 DNA reads as TGTGCCAGCTCCTCCCCCGGTGGTGTCGAGCAGTACTTC.